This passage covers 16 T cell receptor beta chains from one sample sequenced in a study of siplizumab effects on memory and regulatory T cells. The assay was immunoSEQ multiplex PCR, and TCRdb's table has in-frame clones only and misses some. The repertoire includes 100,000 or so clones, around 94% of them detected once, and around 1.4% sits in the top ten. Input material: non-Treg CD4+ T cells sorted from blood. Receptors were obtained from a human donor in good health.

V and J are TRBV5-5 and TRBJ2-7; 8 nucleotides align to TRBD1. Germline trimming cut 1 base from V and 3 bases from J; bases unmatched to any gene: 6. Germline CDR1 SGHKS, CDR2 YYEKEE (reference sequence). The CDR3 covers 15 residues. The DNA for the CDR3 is TGTGCCAGCAGCTTGCCGGGACAGGTAATCTACGAGCAGTACTTC. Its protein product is CASSLPGQVIYEQYF.

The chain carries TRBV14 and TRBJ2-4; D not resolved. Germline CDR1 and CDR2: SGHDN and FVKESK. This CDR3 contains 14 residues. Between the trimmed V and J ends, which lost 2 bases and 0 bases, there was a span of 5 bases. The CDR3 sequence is CASSQNLAKNIQYF. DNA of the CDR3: TGTGCCAGCAGCCAAAACCTAGCCAAAAACATTCAGTACTTC.

The CDR3 reads CASRTFGTPFSPLHF. The CDR3, as DNA: TGTGCCAGCAGGACTTTCGGGACCCCTTTCTCACCCCTCCACTTT. The chain is built from TRBV2 and TRBJ1-6, with D maybe TRBD1 (5 bases). The germline V gene has CDR1 SNHLY and CDR2 FYNNEI. The V end was cut by 6 bases, the J end by 10 bases, with 19 bases between. This CDR3 has 15 amino acids. Full variable domain (rest looked up from reference TRBV2 and TRBJ1-6): EPEVTQTPSHQVTQMGQEVILRCVPISNHLYFYWYRQILGQKVEFLVSFYNNEISEKSEIFDDQFSVERPDGSNFTLKIRSTKLEDSAMYFCASRTFGTPFSPLHFGNGTRLTVT.

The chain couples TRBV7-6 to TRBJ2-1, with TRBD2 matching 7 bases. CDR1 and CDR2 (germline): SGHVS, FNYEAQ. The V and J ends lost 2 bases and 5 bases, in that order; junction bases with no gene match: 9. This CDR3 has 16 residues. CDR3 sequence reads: CASSLTGTTINNEQFF. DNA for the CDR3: TGTGCCAGCAGCTTAACCGGGACTACCATTAACAATGAGCAGTTCTTC.

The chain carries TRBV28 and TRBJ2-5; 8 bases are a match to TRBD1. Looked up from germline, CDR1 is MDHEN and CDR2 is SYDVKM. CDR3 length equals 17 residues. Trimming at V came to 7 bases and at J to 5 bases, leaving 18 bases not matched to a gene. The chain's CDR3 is CASTTLRTGSRGETQYF. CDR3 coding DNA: TGTGCCAGCACCACCCTCAGGACAGGGTCCCGAGGGGAGACCCAGTACTTC.

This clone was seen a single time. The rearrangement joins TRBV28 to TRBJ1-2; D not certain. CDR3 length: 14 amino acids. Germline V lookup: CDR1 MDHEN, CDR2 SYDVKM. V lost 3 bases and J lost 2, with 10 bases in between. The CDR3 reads CASSFGPVNYGYTF. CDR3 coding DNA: TGTGCCAGCAGTTTTGGGCCAGTGAACTATGGCTACACCTTC.

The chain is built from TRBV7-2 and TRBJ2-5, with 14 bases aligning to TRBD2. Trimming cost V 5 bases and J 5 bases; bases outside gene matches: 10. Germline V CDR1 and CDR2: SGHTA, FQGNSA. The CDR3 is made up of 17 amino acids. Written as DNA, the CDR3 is TGTGCCAGCAGCCGGACGGGACTAGCGGGAGTCGTGGAGACCCAGTACTTC. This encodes CASSRTGLAGVVETQYF.

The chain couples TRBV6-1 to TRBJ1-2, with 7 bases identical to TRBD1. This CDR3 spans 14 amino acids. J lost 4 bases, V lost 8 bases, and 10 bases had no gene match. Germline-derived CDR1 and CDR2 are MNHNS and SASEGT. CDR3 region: CASWSLGGGYGYTF. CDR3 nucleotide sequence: TGTGCCAGCTGGTCCTTAGGGGGCGGCTATGGCTACACCTTC.

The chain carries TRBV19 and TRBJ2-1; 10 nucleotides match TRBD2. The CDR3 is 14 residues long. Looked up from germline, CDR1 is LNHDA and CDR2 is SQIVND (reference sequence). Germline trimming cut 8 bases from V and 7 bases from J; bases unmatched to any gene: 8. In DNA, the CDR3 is TGTGCCAGTTCGGCTAGCGGGAGTGTGAATGAGCAGTTCTTC. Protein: CASSASGSVNEQFF.

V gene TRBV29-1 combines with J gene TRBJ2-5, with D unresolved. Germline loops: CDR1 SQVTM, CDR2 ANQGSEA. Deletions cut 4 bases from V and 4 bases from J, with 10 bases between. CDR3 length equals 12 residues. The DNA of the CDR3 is TGCAGCGTTGGACGTGACGGAGAGACCCAGTACTTC. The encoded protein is CSVGRDGETQYF. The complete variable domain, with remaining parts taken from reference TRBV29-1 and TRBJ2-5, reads SAVISQKPSRDICQRGTSLTIQCQVDSQVTMMFWYRQQPGQSLTLIATANQGSEATYESGFVIDKFPISRPNLTFSTLTVSNMSPEDSSIYLCSVGRDGETQYFGPGTRLLVL.

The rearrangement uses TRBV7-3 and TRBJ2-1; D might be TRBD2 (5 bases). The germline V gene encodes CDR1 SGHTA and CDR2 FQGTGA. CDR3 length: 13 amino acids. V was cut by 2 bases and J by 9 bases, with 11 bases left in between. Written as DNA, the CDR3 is TGTGCCAGCAGCTTAGGGGAGAGCCTTGAGCAGTTCTTC. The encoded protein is CASSLGESLEQFF.

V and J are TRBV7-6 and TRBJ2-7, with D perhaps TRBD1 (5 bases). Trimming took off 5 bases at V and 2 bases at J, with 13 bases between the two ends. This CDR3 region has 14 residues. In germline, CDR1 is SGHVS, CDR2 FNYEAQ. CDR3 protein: CASSVGVGAYEQYF. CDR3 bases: TGTGCCAGCAGCGTGGGTGTAGGGGCCTACGAGCAGTACTTC.

The CDR3 nucleotides are TGTGCCAGCAGTTTACGGGACAGGGGCTCTTGGGGCGAGCAGTACTTC. Translating gives CASSLRDRGSWGEQYF. V gene TRBV27 combines with J gene TRBJ2-7, with 10 bases fitting TRBD1. V lost 2 bases and J lost 6; bases outside the gene matches: 10. CDR1 is MNHEY, CDR2 SMNVEV, per germline (reference sequence). The CDR3 is 16 residues long.

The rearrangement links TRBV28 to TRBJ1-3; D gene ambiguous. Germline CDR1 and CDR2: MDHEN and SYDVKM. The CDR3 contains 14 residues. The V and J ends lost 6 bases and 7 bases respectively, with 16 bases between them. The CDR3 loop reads CASSPHGGGNTIYF. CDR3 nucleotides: TGTGCCAGCAGCCCACACGGTGGCGGGAACACCATATATTTT.

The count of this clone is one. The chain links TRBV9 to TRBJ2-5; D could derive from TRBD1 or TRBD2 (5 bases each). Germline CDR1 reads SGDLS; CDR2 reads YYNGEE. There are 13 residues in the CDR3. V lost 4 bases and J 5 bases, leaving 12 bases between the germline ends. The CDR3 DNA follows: TGTGCCAGCAGCCTCCTGGGGGTTGAGACCCAGTACTTC. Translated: CASSLLGVETQYF.

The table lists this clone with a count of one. As DNA, the CDR3 is TGTGCCAGCTTAGACAGGGGTGGCAATCAGCCCCAGCATTTT. Protein: CASLDRGGNQPQHF. V usage is TRBV7-9 and J usage is TRBJ1-5, with 8 bases that match TRBD1. Germline V lookup: CDR1 SEHNR, CDR2 FQNEAQ (reference sequence). This CDR3 region has 14 residues. J was trimmed by 2 bases and V by 8 bases; bases with no gene match: 5.